This TCR beta chain derives from a study of T cell clonality in common variable immunodeficiency. Here immunoSEQ multiplex PCR was the method, and the copy in TCRdb shows in-frame clones only, minus some. The sample presents some 2,500 clones, none singletons. General study findings and limits: Common variable immunodeficiency TCR beta sequences reportedly had fewer deletions and N-nucleotide insertions.

Within the sample, this clone is medium-sized (0.01 to 0.1%). Antigen unknown. Read coverage stops 3 residues before the CDR3 terminus; the germline J gene supplies the remainder. The germline gives CDR1 MNHNS, CDR2 SASEGT. CDR3 length: 16 residues. J gave up 2 bases and V 2 bases, and 3 bases lay outside the gene matches. The V and J genes are TRBV6-1 and TRBJ1-6; TRBD1 matches 7 bases. The receptor was derived from a human donor with common variable immunodeficiency. The sequenced sample consisted of peripheral blood mononuclear cells. CDR3 DNA, as far as it was read: TGTGCCAGCAGTGAAACCGGGACAGCCTATAATTCACCC. It yields the protein CASSETGTAYNSP. The CDR3, in full, reads CASSETGTAYNSPLHF.